The rows below give T cell receptor beta chains drawn from one sample of a study of blood T cell repertoires in COVID-19. Profiled with immunoSEQ multiplex PCR; TCRdb holds only in-frame clones, not every one. The table lists tens of thousands of clones, approximately 90% of them singletons. Sequenced material: peripheral blood. These receptors all stem from a man in his 70s with active COVID-19. Each CDR3 is given with its conserved first and last residue. The order of the fields is D gene, V gene, J gene, clone size, CDR3 DNA, CDR3 protein. A D gene is named only where the DNA matches it firmly. The size of a clone is reported for some rows only, either as once, few or many, or as a class for expanded clones.

D: .; V: TRBV19; J: TRBJ1-1; size: .; DNA: TGTGCCAGTAGTAATTACGCTTCAGTGAACACTGAAGCTTTCTTT; CDR3: CASSNYASVNTEAFF
D: TRBD2; V: TRBV19; J: TRBJ2-7; size: .; DNA: TGTGCCAGTAGTACGCCTAGCGGGGGCTACGAGCAGTACTTC; CDR3: CASSTPSGGYEQYF
D: TRBD1; V: TRBV9; J: TRBJ2-3; size: .; DNA: TGTGCCAGCAGCGTAGTAGGGGGCTCGGCAGATACGCAGTATTTT; CDR3: CASSVVGGSADTQYF
D: .; V: TRBV15; J: TRBJ2-7; size: .; DNA: TGTGCCACCAGCAGCCCCGCGAGGGAGCAGTACTTC; CDR3: CATSSPAREQYF
D: .; V: TRBV7-9; J: TRBJ2-1; size: .; DNA: TGTGCCAGCAGCTTCGGGGGTAAATACAATGAGCAGTTCTTC; CDR3: CASSFGGKYNEQFF
D: .; V: TRBV21-1; J: TRBJ1-1; size: .; DNA: TGTGCCAGCAGCCTAGAGGGCAAGAACACTGAAGCTTTCTTT; CDR3: CASSLEGKNTEAFF
D: .; V: TRBV11-3; J: TRBJ2-3; size: .; DNA: TGTGCCAGCAGCTTCGGTGGTGGAGGGGCCGGGGATACGCAGTATTTT; CDR3: CASSFGGGGAGDTQYF
D: .; V: TRBV9; J: TRBJ2-1; size: .; DNA: TGTGCCAGCAGCGTCTGGGAGTTAGCGGACGGTGAGCAGTTCTTC; CDR3: CASSVWELADGEQFF
D: .; V: TRBV30; J: TRBJ2-7; size: .; DNA: TGTGCCTGGAGTGTAAGACTCGAGCAGTACTTC; CDR3: CAWSVRLEQYF
D: TRBD1; V: TRBV2; J: TRBJ1-5; size: .; DNA: TGTGCCAGCAGTGATCGACAGGGCCAGAATCAGCCCCAGCATTTT; CDR3: CASSDRQGQNQPQHF
D: TRBD1; V: TRBV5-6; J: TRBJ1-5; size: once; DNA: TGTGCCAGCCGGAGGACAGGGGATACTCAGCCCCAGCATTTT; CDR3: CASRRTGDTQPQHF
D: .; V: TRBV7-9; J: TRBJ2-7; size: .; DNA: TGTGCCAGCAGCCCGTGGAGGGTCAACGAGCAGTACTTC; CDR3: CASSPWRVNEQYF
D: .; V: TRBV19; J: TRBJ2-5; size: .; DNA: TGTGCCAGTACTGGGTCATTTATGGTCGCGGGGATTCAAGAGACCCAGTACTTC; CDR3: CASTGSFMVAGIQETQYF
D: .; V: TRBV9; J: TRBJ2-7; size: .; DNA: TGTGCCAGCAGCGTAGGTCCTAGCGCCACCTACGAGCAGTACTTC; CDR3: CASSVGPSATYEQYF
D: .; V: TRBV18; J: TRBJ2-5; size: once; DNA: TGTGCCAGCTCGCTGGCAGGGGCCGGGGAGACCCAGTACTTC; CDR3: CASSLAGAGETQYF
D: .; V: TRBV18; J: TRBJ1-6; size: few; DNA: TGTGCCAGCTCAGATGACAGGAAGAATTCACCCCTCCACTTT; CDR3: CASSDDRKNSPLHF
D: TRBD1; V: TRBV6-6; J: TRBJ1-3; size: once; DNA: TGTGCCAGCAGTTCCGGGACAGCTCCTGGAAACACCATATATTTT; CDR3: CASSSGTAPGNTIYF
D: TRBD2; V: TRBV6-2/TRBV6-3; J: TRBJ2-1; size: .; DNA: TGTGCCAGCAGTTACTGGACTAGCGGGAGCAATGAGCAGTTCTTC; CDR3: CASSYWTSGSNEQFF
D: .; V: TRBV5-1; J: TRBJ2-6; size: .; DNA: TGCGCCAGCAGCGGACAGAGCTCTGGGGCCAACGTCCTGACTTTC; CDR3: CASSGQSSGANVLTF
D: TRBD1; V: TRBV19; J: TRBJ1-4; size: .; DNA: TGTGCCAGTCGGGACAGACATAATGAAAAACTGTTTTTT; CDR3: CASRDRHNEKLFF
D: .; V: TRBV5-6; J: TRBJ1-6; size: .; DNA: TGTGCCAGCAGCGCCAGGGGCCAAGTCTCACCCCTCCACTTT; CDR3: CASSARGQVSPLHF
D: .; V: TRBV6-5; J: TRBJ1-6; size: once; DNA: TGTGCCAGCACCCCGCGGGGCATGAGTTCACCCCTCCACTTT; CDR3: CASTPRGMSSPLHF
D: TRBD1; V: TRBV4-1; J: TRBJ2-6; size: .; DNA: TGCGCCAGCAGCCAAGTCCCAGGGGGCCAAACGGCTGGGGCCAACGTCCTGACTTTC; CDR3: CASSQVPGGQTAGANVLTF